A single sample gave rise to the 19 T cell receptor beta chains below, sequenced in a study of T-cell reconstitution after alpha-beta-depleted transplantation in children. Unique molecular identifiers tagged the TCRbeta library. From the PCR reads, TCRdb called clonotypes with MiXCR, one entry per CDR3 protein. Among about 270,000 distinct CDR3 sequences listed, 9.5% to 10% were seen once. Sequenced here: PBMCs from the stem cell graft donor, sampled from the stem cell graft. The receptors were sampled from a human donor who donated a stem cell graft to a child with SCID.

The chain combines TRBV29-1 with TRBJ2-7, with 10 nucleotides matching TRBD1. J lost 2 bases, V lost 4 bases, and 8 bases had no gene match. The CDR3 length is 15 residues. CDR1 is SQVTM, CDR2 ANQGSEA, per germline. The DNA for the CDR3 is TGCAGCGTTGGTAAACCGGGACAGGGGCCCTACGAGCAGTACTTC. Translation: CSVGKPGQGPYEQYF.

CDR3 protein: CASSPTERGEAFF. The CDR3 DNA reads TGTGCCAGCTCACCAACCGAGAGAGGTGAAGCTTTCTTT. The chain joins TRBV18 to TRBJ1-1, with D unclear. Germline V gives CDR1 KGHSH, CDR2 LQKENI. This CDR3 contains 13 residues. V was cut by 2 bases and J by 7 bases, with 11 bases left in between.

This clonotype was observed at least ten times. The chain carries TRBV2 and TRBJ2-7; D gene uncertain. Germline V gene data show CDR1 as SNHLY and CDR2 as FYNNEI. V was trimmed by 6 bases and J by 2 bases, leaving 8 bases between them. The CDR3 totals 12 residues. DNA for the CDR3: TGTGCCAGCAGCAGAAGTCCCTACGAGCAGTACTTC. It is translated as CASSRSPYEQYF.

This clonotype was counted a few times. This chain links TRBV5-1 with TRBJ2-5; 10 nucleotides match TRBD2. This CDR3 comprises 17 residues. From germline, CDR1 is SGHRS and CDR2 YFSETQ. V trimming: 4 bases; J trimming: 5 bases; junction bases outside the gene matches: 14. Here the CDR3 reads CASSKAPLTSGSETQYF. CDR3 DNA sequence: TGCGCCAGCAGCAAAGCACCGTTGACTAGCGGGTCCGAGACCCAGTACTTC.

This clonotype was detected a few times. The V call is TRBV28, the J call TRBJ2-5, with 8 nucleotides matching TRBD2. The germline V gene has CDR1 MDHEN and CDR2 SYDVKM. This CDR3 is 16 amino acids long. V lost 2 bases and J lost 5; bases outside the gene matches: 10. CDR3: CASSLDPPAGAETQYF. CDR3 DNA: TGTGCCAGCAGTTTAGATCCCCCAGCGGGGGCGGAGACCCAGTACTTC.

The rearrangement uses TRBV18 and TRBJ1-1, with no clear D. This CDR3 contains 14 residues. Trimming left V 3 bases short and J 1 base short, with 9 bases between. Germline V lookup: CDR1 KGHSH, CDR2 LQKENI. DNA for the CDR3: TGTGCCAGCTCACCCTCGGGGAGGAACACTGAAGCTTTCTTT. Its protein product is CASSPSGRNTEAFF.

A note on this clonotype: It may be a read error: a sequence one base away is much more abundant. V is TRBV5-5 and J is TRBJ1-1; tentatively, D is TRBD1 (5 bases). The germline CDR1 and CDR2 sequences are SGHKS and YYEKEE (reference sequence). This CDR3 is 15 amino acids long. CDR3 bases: TGTCCCAGCAGCTTAAGGGGCGTGATGAACACTGAAGCTTTCTTT. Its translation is CPSSLRGVMNTEAFF.

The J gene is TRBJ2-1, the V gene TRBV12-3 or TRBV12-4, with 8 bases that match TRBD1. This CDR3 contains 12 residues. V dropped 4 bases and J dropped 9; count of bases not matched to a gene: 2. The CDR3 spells CASSWTGFEQFF. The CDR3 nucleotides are TGTGCCAGCAGTTGGACAGGGTTTGAGCAGTTCTTC.

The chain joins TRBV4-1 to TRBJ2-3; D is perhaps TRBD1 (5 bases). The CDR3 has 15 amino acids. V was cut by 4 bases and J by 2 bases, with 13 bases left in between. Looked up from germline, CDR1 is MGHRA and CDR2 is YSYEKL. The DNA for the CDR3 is TGCGCCAGCAGCCCAATTGACAGAACCACAGATACGCAGTATTTT. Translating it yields CASSPIDRTTDTQYF.

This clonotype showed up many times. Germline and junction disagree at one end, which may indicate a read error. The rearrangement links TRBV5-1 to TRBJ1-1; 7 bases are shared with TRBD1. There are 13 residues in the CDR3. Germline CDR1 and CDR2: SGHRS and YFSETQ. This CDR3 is CASSYRGNTEAFF. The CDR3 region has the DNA TGTGCCAGCAGTTACAGGGGGAACACTGAAGCTTTCTTT.

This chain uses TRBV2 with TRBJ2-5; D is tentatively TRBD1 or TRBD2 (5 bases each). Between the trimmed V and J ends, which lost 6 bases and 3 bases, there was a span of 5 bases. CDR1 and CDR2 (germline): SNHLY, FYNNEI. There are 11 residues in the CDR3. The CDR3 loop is CASRGEETQYF. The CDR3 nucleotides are TGTGCCAGCAGGGGGGAAGAGACCCAGTACTTC.

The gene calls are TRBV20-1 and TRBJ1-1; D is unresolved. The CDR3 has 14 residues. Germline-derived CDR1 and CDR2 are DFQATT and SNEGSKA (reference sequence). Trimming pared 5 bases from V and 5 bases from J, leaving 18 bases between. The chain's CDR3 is CSAFPAPPGTEAFF. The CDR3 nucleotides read TGCAGTGCTTTTCCGGCGCCCCCGGGGACTGAAGCTTTCTTT.

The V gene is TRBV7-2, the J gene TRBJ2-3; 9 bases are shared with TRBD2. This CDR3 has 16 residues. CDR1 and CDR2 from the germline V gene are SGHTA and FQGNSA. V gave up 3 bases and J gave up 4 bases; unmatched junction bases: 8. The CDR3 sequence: CASSFVSGGEADTQYF. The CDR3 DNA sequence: TGTGCCAGCAGCTTCGTTAGCGGGGGCGAGGCAGATACGCAGTATTTT.

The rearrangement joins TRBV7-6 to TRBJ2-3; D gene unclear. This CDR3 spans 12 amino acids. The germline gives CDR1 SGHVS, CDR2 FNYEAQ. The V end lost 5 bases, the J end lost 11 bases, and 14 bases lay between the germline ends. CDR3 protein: CASSLQAHRQYF. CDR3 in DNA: TGTGCCAGCAGCCTCCAAGCCCACCGGCAGTATTTT.

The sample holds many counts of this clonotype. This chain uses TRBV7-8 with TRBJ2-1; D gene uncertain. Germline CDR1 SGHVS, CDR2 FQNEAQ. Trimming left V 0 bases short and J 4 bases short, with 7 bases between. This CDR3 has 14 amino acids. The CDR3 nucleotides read TGTGCCAGCAGCTTAGCCTGGGTTTACAATGAGCAGTTCTTC. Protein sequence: CASSLAWVYNEQFF.

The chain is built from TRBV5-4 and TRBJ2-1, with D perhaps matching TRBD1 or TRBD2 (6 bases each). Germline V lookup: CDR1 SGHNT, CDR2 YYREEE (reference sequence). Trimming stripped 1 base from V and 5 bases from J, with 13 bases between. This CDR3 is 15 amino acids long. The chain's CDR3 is CASSLRGGLDNEQFF. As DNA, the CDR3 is TGTGCCAGCAGCTTGCGTGGGGGGCTTGACAATGAGCAGTTCTTC.

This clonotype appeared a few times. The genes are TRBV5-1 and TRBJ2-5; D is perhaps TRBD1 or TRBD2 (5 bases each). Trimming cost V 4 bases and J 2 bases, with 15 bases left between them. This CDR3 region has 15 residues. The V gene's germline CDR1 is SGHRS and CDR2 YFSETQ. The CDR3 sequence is CASSAIGTVQETQYF. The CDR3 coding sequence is TGCGCCAGCAGCGCGATCGGGACGGTACAAGAGACCCAGTACTTC.

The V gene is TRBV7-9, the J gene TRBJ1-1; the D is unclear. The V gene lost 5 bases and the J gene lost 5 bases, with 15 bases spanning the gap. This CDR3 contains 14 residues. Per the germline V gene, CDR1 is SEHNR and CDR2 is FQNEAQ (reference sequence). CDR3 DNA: TGTGCCAGCAGCACTTTCCATGGAGGGACTGAAGCTTTCTTT. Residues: CASSTFHGGTEAFF. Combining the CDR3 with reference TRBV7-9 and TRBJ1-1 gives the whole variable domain DTGVSQNPRHKITKRGQNVTFRCDPISEHNRLYWYRQTLGQGPEFLTYFQNEAQLEKSRLLSDRFSAERPKGSFSTLEIQRTEQGDSAMYLCASSTFHGGTEAFFGQGTRLTVV.

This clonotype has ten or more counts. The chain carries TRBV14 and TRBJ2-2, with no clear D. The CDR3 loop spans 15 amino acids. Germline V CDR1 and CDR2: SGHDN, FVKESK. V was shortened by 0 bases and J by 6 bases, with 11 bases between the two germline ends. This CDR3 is CASSQDIARAGELFF. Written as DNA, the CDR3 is TGTGCCAGCAGCCAAGACATCGCGCGAGCCGGGGAGCTGTTTTTT.